This T cell receptor beta chain appears in the sequencing data of a study of cytomegalovirus exposure and HLA in healthy donors. This clone was found once. Antigen unknown. Findings and limits, study-wide: A few CMV-associated chains were confirmed in vitro to be specific for CMV antigens. In an earlier analysis, most TCR beta V segments were productive about 87% or about 30% of the time.

The PCR used 60 Vbeta and 13 Jbeta primers. The table came from immunoSEQ multiplex PCR; TCRdb's copy has only in-frame clones and leaves some out. This table has about 150,000 clones, over 75% appearing once. V dropped 7 bases and J dropped 2 bases, with 17 bases sitting between them. The length of the CDR3 is 15 residues. CDR1 MDHEN and CDR2 SYDVKM come from the germline V gene. The sequence was obtained from a man under 40 in good health and CMV-seropositive. The rearrangement uses TRBV28 and TRBJ2-5; a weak D match, TRBD2 (5 bases). The specimen sequenced was PBMCs. The chain's CDR3 is CASKKNLAPQETQYF. The CDR3 region has the DNA TGTGCCAGCAAAAAGAACCTAGCCCCTCAAGAGACCCAGTACTTC.